Listed here are 18 T cell receptor beta chains from one sample, sequenced in a study of blood T cell repertoires in COVID-19. Sequencing used immunoSEQ multiplex PCR; TCRdb keeps in-frame clones, though not all of them. The sample records 250,000 to 350,000 clones, about 88% being singletons. Sequencing input: peripheral blood. The receptors originated from a woman in her fifties or sixties with acute or convalescent COVID-19.

CDR3 in amino acids: CASSSTGVSNQPQHF. The CDR3, as DNA: TGTGCCAGCAGTTCGACAGGGGTTAGCAATCAGCCCCAGCATTTT. The gene calls are TRBV5-5 and TRBJ1-5; 8 positions match TRBD1. Germline CDR1 reads SGHKS; CDR2 reads YYEKEE (reference sequence). J was trimmed by 0 bases and V by 5 bases; bases with no gene match: 4. CDR3 length: 15 residues.

The V gene is TRBV3-1 (or the pseudogene TRBV3-2), the J gene TRBJ1-1, with a tentative D call TRBD1 (5 bases). The V end lost 5 bases, the J end lost 2 bases, and 12 bases lay between the germline ends. Germline CDR1 is LGHDT and CDR2 is YNNKEL (reference sequence). The CDR3 is 14 residues long. The DNA for the CDR3 is TGTGCCAGCAGCTTTCTGGGGCCCAACACTGAAGCTTTCTTT. This codes for CASSFLGPNTEAFF.

The V gene is TRBV6-2 or TRBV6-3, the J gene TRBJ1-2; possible D gene TRBD1, 5 bases. This CDR3 has 13 residues. CDR1 is MNHEY, CDR2 SVGEGT, per germline. V was cut by 4 bases and J by 2 bases, with 8 bases left in between. The CDR3 region is CASSLTENYGYTF. The CDR3 coding sequence is TGTGCCAGCAGTTTGACAGAGAACTATGGCTACACCTTC.

The V gene is TRBV29-1, the J gene TRBJ1-1; a weak D match, TRBD1 (5 bases). Germline V gene sequence: CDR1 SQVTM, CDR2 ANQGSEA. Trimming stripped 7 bases from V and 5 bases from J, with 17 bases between. The CDR3 loop spans 13 amino acids. The CDR3 loop reads CSADPGGWTEAFF. CDR3 in DNA: TGCAGCGCTGATCCCGGGGGGTGGACTGAAGCTTTCTTT.

The gene calls are TRBV6-6 and TRBJ1-1, with TRBD1 as a possible D gene (6 bases). This CDR3 has 14 residues. Trimming left V 2 bases short and J 3 bases short, with 10 bases between. Germline V gene lookup returns CDR1 MNHNY and CDR2 SVGAGI (reference sequence). In nucleotides, the CDR3 is TGTGCCAGCAGTTACAGGGGGAGCGACACTGAAGCTTTCTTT. Its protein is CASSYRGSDTEAFF.

V is TRBV30 and J is TRBJ2-2; tentative D call: TRBD2 (5 bases). The CDR3 is 13 amino acids. Germline loops: CDR1 GTSNPN, CDR2 SVGIG (reference sequence). V was trimmed by 3 bases and J by 8 bases, leaving 13 bases between them. Written as DNA, the CDR3 is TGTGCCTGGAGGGACTTATCGTGGGGGGAGCTGTTTTTT. It translates to CAWRDLSWGELFF.

The chain uses TRBV29-1 and TRBJ2-3; TRBD1 might be the D (6 bases). V lost 3 bases and J 5 bases, leaving 9 bases between the germline ends. From germline, CDR1 is SQVTM and CDR2 ANQGSEA. This CDR3 comprises 12 residues. The DNA of the CDR3 is TGCAGCGTTGAGGGGGCGGAAGATACGCAGTATTTT. This translates into CSVEGAEDTQYF.

This rearrangement joins TRBV15 to TRBJ1-1; a possible D gene is TRBD1 (5 bases). V lost 0 bases and J lost 4, with 12 bases in between. Germline CDR1 LNHNV, CDR2 YYDKDF (reference sequence). This CDR3 contains 15 residues. The CDR3 DNA is TGTGCCACCAGCAGAGATCGTGGAGGGACCACTGAAGCTTTCTTT. Encoded protein: CATSRDRGGTTEAFF.

The chain recombines TRBV3-1 (or the pseudogene TRBV3-2) with TRBJ1-6; D is uncertain. The V and J ends lost 4 bases and 10 bases respectively, with 14 bases between them. The CDR3 is 14 residues long. Germline V CDR1 and CDR2: LGHDT, YNNKEL (reference sequence). CDR3 coding DNA: TGTGCCAGCAGCCCCCTCGGGGTACCATCACCCCTCCACTTT. Its protein is CASSPLGVPSPLHF.

This chain links TRBV4-1 with TRBJ1-6; D not resolved. V was trimmed by 4 bases and J by 5 bases, leaving 6 bases between them. Germline assignment: CDR1 MGHRA and CDR2 YSYEKL. The CDR3 consists of 13 residues. The CDR3 spells CASSPRDNSPLHF. CDR3 DNA sequence: TGCGCCAGCAGCCCGAGGGATAATTCACCCCTCCACTTT.

V and J are TRBV28 and TRBJ1-1; no clear D gene. The ends were cut back, 1 base at V and 7 bases at J, with 10 bases in the middle. This CDR3 contains 13 residues. Germline values: CDR1 MDHEN, CDR2 SYDVKM. CDR3 region: CASSLYTGIEAFF. The CDR3 DNA reads TGTGCCAGCAGTTTATACACGGGAATTGAAGCTTTCTTT.

The CDR3 spells CASSQVGTGLGSEREKLFF. For the CDR3, the DNA is TGTGCCAGCAGCCAAGTAGGGACAGGGTTAGGTTCAGAGCGAGAAAAACTGTTTTTT. The chain carries TRBV3-1 (or the pseudogene TRBV3-2) and TRBJ1-4, with 9 bases identical to TRBD1. Trimming took 1 base from V and 8 from J; bases not matched to a gene: 17. The germline V gene has CDR1 LGHDT and CDR2 YNNKEL (reference sequence). This CDR3 is 19 amino acids long.

As to this clone: Other DNA sequences from this sample encode an identical CDR3 as well. The CDR3 sequence is CSVDASGAQTQYF. CDR3 sequence (DNA): TGCAGCGTTGATGCCTCTGGGGCACAGACCCAGTACTTC. V gene TRBV29-1 combines with J gene TRBJ2-5; D is possibly TRBD1 (5 bases). The ends were cut back, 3 bases at V and 6 bases at J, with 14 bases in the middle. Germline values: CDR1 SQVTM, CDR2 ANQGSEA. This CDR3 spans 13 amino acids.

V is TRBV27 and J is TRBJ1-2; 7 positions match TRBD1. The germline V gene has CDR1 MNHEY and CDR2 SMNVEV (reference sequence). The length of the CDR3 is 13 residues. After removal of 10 bases from V and 4 bases from J, the junction contained 9 bases not matched to a gene. CDR3 nucleotides: TGTGCCACCTCAGGGGGGCTGGGCTATGGCTACACCTTC. Its protein is CATSGGLGYGYTF.

V usage is TRBV27 and J usage is TRBJ2-1; TRBD2 aligns across 8 bases. The CDR3 runs 14 residues. V trimming: 5 bases; J trimming: 5 bases; junction bases outside the gene matches: 5. The germline gives CDR1 MNHEY, CDR2 SMNVEV (reference sequence). The CDR3 coding sequence is TGTGCCAGCAGTGTGACTAGCGTAAACAATGAGCAGTTCTTC. Translating it yields CASSVTSVNNEQFF.

V usage is TRBV30 and J usage is TRBJ1-2; 9 bases align to TRBD1. J lost 0 bases, V lost 5 bases, and 10 bases had no gene match. The CDR3 is made up of 16 amino acids. CDR1 is GTSNPN, CDR2 SVGIG, per germline (reference sequence). CDR3 bases: TGTGCCTGGCACCGGGACAGGGTATATACTAACTATGGCTACACCTTC. It is translated as CAWHRDRVYTNYGYTF.

The J gene is TRBJ2-3, the V gene TRBV6-5; no clear D. Germline CDR1 MNHEY, CDR2 SVGAGI. Trimming removed 6 bases from V and 0 bases from J, with 4 bases in between. This CDR3 contains 12 residues. The CDR3 nucleotides read TGTGCCAGCAGGCGGAGCACAGATACGCAGTATTTT. The encoded protein is CASRRSTDTQYF.

The chain is built from TRBV6-6 and TRBJ2-1, with TRBD1 matching 11 bases. J lost 3 bases, V lost 6 bases, and 4 bases had no gene match. Per the germline V gene, CDR1 is MNHNY and CDR2 is SVGAGI (reference sequence). CDR3 length: 15 amino acids. In DNA form, the CDR3 reads TGTGCCAGCAGCCTGGGACAGGGGGGCTACAATGAGCAGTTCTTC. Residues: CASSLGQGGYNEQFF.